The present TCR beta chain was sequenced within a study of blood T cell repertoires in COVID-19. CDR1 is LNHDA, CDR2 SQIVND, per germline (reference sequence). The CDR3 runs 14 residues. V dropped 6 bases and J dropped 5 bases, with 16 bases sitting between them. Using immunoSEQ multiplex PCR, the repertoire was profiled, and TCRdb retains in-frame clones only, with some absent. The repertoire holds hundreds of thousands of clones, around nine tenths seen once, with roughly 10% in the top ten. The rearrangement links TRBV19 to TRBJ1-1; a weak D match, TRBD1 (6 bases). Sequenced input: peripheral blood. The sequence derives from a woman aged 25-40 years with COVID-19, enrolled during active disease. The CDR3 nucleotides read TGTGCCAGTAGCACAGGACAGTGGGAAACTGAAGCTTTCTTT. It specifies CASSTGQWETEAFF.